Listed below are T cell receptor beta chains from one sample, sequenced in a study of cytomegalovirus exposure and HLA in healthy donors. The repertoire was sequenced with immunoSEQ multiplex PCR; TCRdb's copy has only in-frame clones and lacks some. The table has some 150,000 clones, roughly nine tenths seen once. The source material was PBMCs. Receptors originate from a woman under 30 in good health and CMV-seropositive. Both conserved end residues are part of each CDR3. A D gene is named only where the DNA matches it firmly. The size field is filled for only some rows; it gives once, few, many or a size class.

cdr3_aa	cdr3_nt	cdr3_length	clone_size	d_call	j_call	v_call
CASSPRASGYYGYTF	TGTGCCAGCAGCCCCCGCGCGTCGGGGTACTATGGCTACACCTTC	15	-	-	TRBJ1-2	TRBV11-2
CASSPSEVTEAFF	TGTGCCAGCTCACCTAGTGAAGTCACTGAAGCTTTCTTT	13	-	-	TRBJ1-1	TRBV18
CASSLELSYEQYF	TGTGCCAGCAGCCTTGAACTCTCCTACGAGCAGTACTTC	13	once	-	TRBJ2-7	TRBV7-9
CASSFRAESYEQYF	TGTGCCAGCAGCTTCAGGGCAGAGTCCTACGAGCAGTACTTC	14	-	-	TRBJ2-7	TRBV7-9
CASSPQTGGTDTQYF	TGTGCCAGCTCACCCCAGACAGGGGGCACAGATACGCAGTATTTT	15	-	TRBD1	TRBJ2-3	TRBV18
CAWSVQGRQPQHF	TGTGCCTGGAGTGTCCAGGGCCGGCAGCCCCAGCATTTT	13	once	-	TRBJ1-5	TRBV30
CSVATGTVNTGELFF	TGCAGCGTTGCAACCGGGACAGTTAACACCGGGGAGCTGTTTTTT	15	-	TRBD1	TRBJ2-2	TRBV29-1
CASRGTSGAYEQYF	TGTGCCAGCAGAGGGACTAGCGGGGCCTACGAGCAGTACTTC	14	-	TRBD2	TRBJ2-7	TRBV5-6
CASSLARTVLDNSPLHF	TGCGCCAGCAGCTTGGCAAGGACAGTTCTCGATAATTCACCCCTCCACTTT	17	-	-	TRBJ1-6	TRBV5-1
CASSQDLTGHTEAFF	TGTGCCAGCAGCCAAGATCTGACAGGACACACTGAAGCTTTCTTT	15	-	-	TRBJ1-1	TRBV4-2
CASSSRGQTLGELFF	TGTGCCAGCAGTTCTAGGGGACAAACATTGGGGGAGCTGTTTTTT	15	once	-	TRBJ2-2	TRBV9
CASSGFLAASSYNEQFF	TGCGCCAGCAGCGGTTTCCTAGCGGCGAGCTCCTACAATGAGCAGTTCTTC	17	-	TRBD2	TRBJ2-1	TRBV5-1
CASSFGGGATGGDYTF	TGTGCCAGCAGTTTCGGGGGTGGGGCAACAGGGGGGGACTACACCTTC	16	-	TRBD1	TRBJ1-2	TRBV27
CASSLEGPFAGAQETQYF	TGTGCCAGCAGTTTGGAAGGGCCCTTCGCAGGGGCCCAAGAGACCCAGTACTTC	18	-	-	TRBJ2-5	TRBV28
CASSQTGGRADTQYF	TGCGCCAGCAGTCAAACAGGGGGCAGAGCAGATACGCAGTATTTT	15	-	TRBD1	TRBJ2-3	TRBV10-2
CASSRDRNEQYF	TGTGCCAGCTCACGCGATCGAAACGAGCAGTACTTC	12	few	-	TRBJ2-7	TRBV18
CASSFEQAAGTGELFF	TGCGCCAGCAGCTTTGAACAGGCCGCGGGGACCGGGGAGCTGTTTTTT	16	-	-	TRBJ2-2	TRBV5-1
CASSLGGRGTDTQYF	TGCGCCAGCAGCTTGGGGGGCCGGGGCACAGATACGCAGTATTTT	15	-	-	TRBJ2-3	TRBV5-1
CASSQDGGSTDTQYF	TGTGCCAGCAGCCAAGACGGGGGGTCCACAGATACGCAGTATTTT	15	-	TRBD2	TRBJ2-3	TRBV4-2
CASSLDRRQETQYF	TGTGCCAGCAGCTTAGACAGAAGGCAAGAGACCCAGTACTTC	14	-	-	TRBJ2-5	TRBV11-1
CASTRGGTDNEKLFF	TGTGCCAGCACTCGAGGAGGGACAGATAATGAAAAACTGTTTTTT	15	-	TRBD1	TRBJ1-4	TRBV7-9
CASSLGVSGGYEQFF	TGTGCCAGCAGTTTAGGTGTTAGCGGGGGTTATGAGCAGTTCTTC	15	-	TRBD2	TRBJ2-1	TRBV27
CASSLQAGGTSYEQYF	TGTGCCAGCTCACTCCAAGCGGGGGGGACCTCCTACGAGCAGTACTTC	16	-	TRBD2	TRBJ2-7	TRBV18